Listed below are T cell receptor beta chains from one sample, sequenced in a study of blood T cell repertoires in COVID-19. The protocol was immunoSEQ multiplex PCR, while the TCRdb copy is restricted to in-frame clones and leaves out a portion. This sample yields about 200,000 clones, of which 88% are seen a single time; 1.5% to 2% belongs to the top ten. The sample was peripheral blood. These receptor sequences come from a man younger than 30 with active or convalescent COVID-19. The CDR3 runs from the conserved cysteine through the conserved F or W.

TRBJ2-7 TRBV18 CASSPSGGGGEQYF
TRBJ1-2 TRBV29-1 CSVEVNAYGYGYTF
TRBJ2-7 TRBV3-1/TRBV3-2 CASSQIDSEQYF
TRBJ2-5 TRBV29-1 CSVSEGAGTQYF
TRBJ1-2 TRBV19 CATSPQGTPVFDGYTF
TRBJ2-1 TRBV7-2 CASSPLRAGKVNEQFF
TRBJ1-6 TRBV7-9 CASSGGGNSPLHF
TRBJ1-5 TRBV19 CASSMGQGINQPQHF
TRBJ1-2 TRBV2 CASVLNYGYTF
TRBJ2-2 TRBV19 CASHKGRGSNTGELFF
TRBJ1-5 TRBV19 CASRRERGNQPQHF
TRBJ1-2 TRBV12-3/TRBV12-4 CASSLSGDGYTF
TRBJ1-4 TRBV24-1 CATSDSRLRKLFF
TRBJ1-1 TRBV19 CASRMTGGSGEAFF
TRBJ2-1 TRBV7-2 CASSLRVWVGEAYNEQFF
TRBJ1-2 TRBV28 CASSLTTIGYTF
TRBJ2-5 TRBV7-3 CASSLIRGLVLLQETQYF
TRBJ2-7 TRBV3-1/TRBV3-2 CASSQDREVLEQYF
TRBJ2-5 TRBV19 CASSSGQQETQYF
TRBJ2-4 TRBV7-8 CASSLAGTGSGKNIQYF
TRBJ1-5 TRBV5-4 CASSLGPGGRQPQHF
TRBJ1-2 TRBV7-9 CASSLGAGGEGGYTF
TRBJ2-3 TRBV5-8 CASSLTYGQLTDTQYF
TRBJ1-1 TRBV7-2 CASSDTVVAFF
TRBJ2-1 TRBV6-2/TRBV6-3 CASSYLKGGEQFF
TRBJ1-2 TRBV21-1 CASSKRRTGVSFYGYTF
TRBJ1-2 TRBV5-6 CASSFGRIYGYTF
TRBJ2-7 TRBV28 CASSSTLAGVAYEQYF
TRBJ1-1 TRBV29-1 CSVPGQGFTEAFF
TRBJ2-5 TRBV12-5 CAIGASEAQYF
TRBJ1-1 TRBV7-8 CASIGAVAFF
TRBJ1-5 TRBV30 CAWSPLRGQGRDQPQHF
TRBJ2-5 TRBV4-2 CASSQGIGGGIGETQYF
TRBJ1-2 TRBV5-1 CASRQGSNYGYTF
TRBJ1-3 TRBV5-1 CASSFNRGSGNTIYF
TRBJ1-3 TRBV28 CASSQQGAPPGNTIYF
TRBJ1-1 TRBV4-1 CASSQSGGGAEAFF
TRBJ1-1 TRBV7-8 CASNDGQGYTEAFF
TRBJ2-3 TRBV5-1 CASSLERKGVDTQYF
TRBJ1-1 TRBV28 CASSKQGYTEAFF
TRBJ1-2 TRBV27 CASSRIGTGYGYTF
TRBJ1-1 TRBV7-2 CASSLGRGEAFF
TRBJ2-7 TRBV18 CASSVRTGVGSEQYF
TRBJ2-1 TRBV9 CASGVSDRLAGDPYNEQFF
TRBJ2-3 TRBV5-1 CASSASPTDTQYF
TRBJ1-1 TRBV19 CASSIRQGDEKAFF
TRBJ1-5 TRBV19 CASSGDRNQPQHF
TRBJ2-5 TRBV7-9 CASSSLTGLAEETQYF
TRBJ1-1 TRBV30 CAWSVQGLNTEAFF
TRBJ1-3 TRBV15 CATSRDILSGNTIYF
TRBJ2-2 TRBV19 CASKGSRTSVTGELFF
TRBJ2-1 TRBV18 CASSPPGTSGYNEQFF
TRBJ1-5 TRBV2 CASNRDSNQPQHF